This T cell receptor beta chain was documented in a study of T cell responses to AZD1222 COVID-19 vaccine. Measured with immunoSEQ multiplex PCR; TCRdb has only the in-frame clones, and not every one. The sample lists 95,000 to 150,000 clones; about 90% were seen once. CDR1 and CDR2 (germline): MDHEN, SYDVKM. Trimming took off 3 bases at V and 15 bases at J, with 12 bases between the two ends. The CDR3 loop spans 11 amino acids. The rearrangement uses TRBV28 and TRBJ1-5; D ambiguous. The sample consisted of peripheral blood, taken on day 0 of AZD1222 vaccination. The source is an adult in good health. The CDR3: CASSFRRDLHF. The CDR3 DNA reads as TGTGCCAGCAGTTTCCGACGGGATCTGCATTTT.